This entry concerns a single T cell receptor beta chain. The data belong to a study of CD8 T cells in ankylosing spondylitis. MiXCR, run by TCRdb on the 5' RACE reads, gives a single entry per CDR3 protein. Of approximately 35,000 distinct CDR3 sequences listed, 14% are singletons. The receptor's source is a male donor with ankylosing spondylitis or in good health (not recorded which). Sequenced sample: blood.

CDR3 in amino acids: CASSRQGEKLFF. The DNA for the CDR3 is TGTGCCAGCAGTCGACAGGGAGAAAAACTGTTTTTT. The chain uses TRBV6-2 or TRBV6-3 and TRBJ1-4; 7 bases align to TRBD1. V lost 5 bases, J lost 8 bases, and 2 bases stayed unmatched. Germline loops: CDR1 MNHEY, CDR2 SVGEGT. This CDR3 spans 12 amino acids.